The rows below give T cell receptor beta chains drawn from one sample of a study of cytomegalovirus exposure and HLA in healthy donors. Generated by immunoSEQ multiplex PCR, the TCRdb table keeps only in-frame clones and is missing some. Among tens of thousands of clones listed, about 79% were seen once. The specimen was PBMCs. The receptors shown here come from a middle-aged man in good health and CMV-seronegative. Each CDR3 is given with its conserved first and last residue. A D gene is named only where the DNA matches it firmly. Clone size is given for some rows only: seen once, a few or many times, or a class if the clone is expanded.

v_call	cdr3_length	d_call	j_call	clone_size	cdr3_aa	cdr3_nt
TRBV6-1	14	.	TRBJ2-7	.	CASSEIGASYEQYF	TGTGCCAGCAGTGAAATAGGGGCCTCCTACGAGCAGTACTTC
TRBV6-5	13	TRBD2	TRBJ2-5	once	CASSSWGGKEQYF	TGTGCCAGCAGTTCCTGGGGGGGGAAGGAGCAGTACTTC
TRBV10-2	16	TRBD2	TRBJ2-7	.	CASSGSGTRSFYEQYF	TGCGCCAGCAGTGGTTCCGGGACTAGATCGTTCTACGAGCAGTACTTC
TRBV5-1	15	.	TRBJ2-7	.	CASSIGAAGVHEQYF	TGCGCCAGCAGCATTGGGGCAGCGGGCGTCCACGAGCAGTACTTC
TRBV9	12	.	TRBJ1-5	once	CASSVVYQPQHF	TGTGCCAGCAGCGTAGTATATCAGCCCCAGCATTTT
TRBV4-3	19	TRBD1	TRBJ2-2	few	CASSQEAAGGIGNTGELFF	TGCGCCAGCAGCCAAGAGGCGGCAGGGGGCATTGGGAACACCGGGGAGCTGTTTTTT
TRBV7-3	13	.	TRBJ1-5	.	CASSLMANQPQHF	TGTGCCAGCAGCTTAATGGCAAATCAGCCCCAGCATTTT
TRBV7-6	14	TRBD1	TRBJ2-7	.	CASSSSTGVGEQYF	TGTGCCAGCAGCTCCTCGACAGGGGTGGGAGAGCAGTACTTC
TRBV18	13	.	TRBJ1-5	.	CASSPRLEEPQHF	TGTGCCAGCTCACCACGTTTGGAGGAGCCCCAGCATTTT
TRBV7-3	15	.	TRBJ2-5	once	CASSKTGTLSETQYF	TGTGCCAGCAGCAAAACCGGGACACTCTCCGAGACCCAGTACTTC
TRBV28	15	TRBD1	TRBJ2-5	.	CASRTGGVRMETQYF	TGTGCCAGCAGAACAGGGGGCGTAAGGATGGAGACCCAGTACTTC
TRBV7-2	14	TRBD1	TRBJ1-1	.	CASSRQQGLGEAFF	TGTGCCAGCAGTCGACAACAGGGGTTAGGGGAAGCTTTCTTT
TRBV10-2	14	.	TRBJ1-1	.	CASGGTGGKVEAFF	TGCGCCAGTGGGGGGACCGGGGGTAAGGTTGAAGCTTTCTTT
TRBV5-1	15	.	TRBJ2-6	.	CASSYRTSGANVLTF	TGCGCCAGCAGCTACAGGACCTCTGGGGCCAACGTCCTGACTTTC
TRBV19	13	.	TRBJ2-1	.	CASSMGTGNEQFF	TGTGCCAGTAGTATGGGAACAGGGAATGAGCAGTTCTTC
TRBV6-7	15	TRBD1	TRBJ2-1	.	CASRHRDRAYNEQFF	TGTGCCAGCAGGCACCGGGACAGGGCCTACAATGAGCAGTTCTTC
TRBV27	20	TRBD2	TRBJ2-1	.	CASSSGPGTSGTLSYNEQFF	TGTGCCAGCAGTTCAGGTCCCGGGACTAGCGGGACGTTAAGCTACAATGAGCAGTTCTTC
TRBV19	16	TRBD2	TRBJ2-3	once	CASRRTSGGGPDTQYF	TGTGCCAGTAGGCGGACTAGCGGGGGAGGCCCAGATACGCAGTATTTT
TRBV28	14	TRBD2	TRBJ2-7	.	CASRREDSSYEQYF	TGTGCCAGCAGGCGGGAGGACAGCTCCTACGAGCAGTACTTC
TRBV7-9	13	.	TRBJ2-3	.	CASSSLGLDTQYF	TGTGCCAGCAGTTCCCTGGGACTGGATACGCAGTATTTT
TRBV7-9	16	.	TRBJ2-5	once	CASSLEVAGFQETQYF	TGTGCCAGCAGCTTAGAAGTAGCTGGCTTTCAAGAGACCCAGTACTTC
TRBV7-2	14	.	TRBJ1-3	few	CASSPSFFGNTIYF	TGTGCCAGCAGCCCCTCGTTCTTTGGAAACACCATATATTTT
TRBV19	13	.	TRBJ2-1	.	CAAGRGSYNEQFF	TGTGCCGCGGGACGCGGCTCCTACAATGAGCAGTTCTTC
TRBV10-2	12	.	TRBJ2-7	.	CASTSLYYEQYF	TGCGCCAGCACTTCCCTGTACTACGAGCAGTACTTC
TRBV4-2	16	.	TRBJ1-2	many	CASSHGGGQGSYGYTF	TGTGCCAGCAGCCACGGCGGAGGGCAGGGAAGCTATGGCTACACCTTC
TRBV7-8	15	.	TRBJ2-2	.	CASSLAGVNTGELFF	TGTGCCAGCAGCTTAGCCGGGGTGAACACCGGGGAGCTGTTTTTT
TRBV29-1	16	TRBD2	TRBJ2-1	.	CSVPPGTSGGYNEQFF	TGCAGCGTACCCCCGGGGACTAGCGGAGGATACAATGAGCAGTTCTTC
TRBV5-4	14	.	TRBJ2-2	few	CASSLGAAAGELFF	TGTGCCAGCAGCTTAGGGGCGGCTGCCGGGGAGCTGTTTTTT
TRBV25-1	14	TRBD2	TRBJ2-3	.	CASSSSGTGDTQYF	TGTGCCAGCAGCTCGAGCGGGACTGGAGATACGCAGTATTTT
TRBV7-2	16	TRBD1	TRBJ2-2	.	CASSWDRGRNTGELFF	TGTGCCAGCAGCTGGGACAGGGGGCGGAACACCGGGGAGCTGTTTTTT
TRBV18	14	.	TRBJ1-5	.	CASSTAPSNQPQHF	TGTGCCAGCTCTACAGCCCCTAGCAATCAGCCCCAGCATTTT
TRBV28	16	.	TRBJ2-4	.	CASSATGMGAKNIQYF	TGTGCCAGCAGTGCGACAGGCATGGGGGCCAAAAACATTCAGTACTTC
TRBV5-4	14	.	TRBJ2-3	.	CASSLARVADTQYF	TGTGCCAGCAGCTTGGCGAGGGTTGCAGATACGCAGTATTTT
TRBV11-3	15	.	TRBJ2-2	once	CASSLGTPPGGELFF	TGTGCCAGCAGCTTAGGGACACCCCCCGGGGGGGAGCTGTTTTTT
TRBV9	14	.	TRBJ2-7	.	CASSVDGSSYEQYF	TGTGCCAGCAGCGTAGACGGGAGCTCCTACGAGCAGTACTTC
TRBV7-6	14	.	TRBJ2-6	.	CASSLESGANVLTF	TGTGCCAGCAGCTTGGAGTCTGGGGCCAACGTCCTGACTTTC
TRBV20-1	11	.	TRBJ2-1	.	CGTGNEHRQFF	TGCGGAACAGGGAATGAGCACCGCCAGTTCTTC